These 3 T cell receptor beta chains came from one sample sequenced in a study of CD8 T cells in Susac syndrome. Reverse transcription of roughly 0.5 to 1 ug RNA was performed with random hexamers. TCRdb reanalysed the immunoSEQ multiplex PCR reads using MiXCR and keeps one entry per CDR3 protein. The sample lists around 110,000 distinct CDR3 sequences, approximately 93% occurring once. The sequenced material came from CD8+ T cells from PBMCs. These receptors came from a human donor with Susac syndrome.

This clonotype came up a few times. This sequence joins TRBV4-1 and TRBJ2-1, with 9 bases fitting TRBD1. V gave up 4 bases and J gave up 6 bases; unmatched junction bases: 4. The germline gives CDR1 MGHRA, CDR2 YSYEKL. The CDR3 is 14 amino acids. The CDR3: CASSRTGETNEQFF. The DNA of the CDR3 is TGCGCCAGCAGCCGGACAGGGGAAACCAATGAGCAGTTCTTC.

This clonotype was counted once. The chain is built from TRBV29-1 and TRBJ1-2; 8 nucleotides line up with TRBD1. Germline V lookup: CDR1 SQVTM, CDR2 ANQGSEA. V shed 7 bases and J 4 bases; nucleotides not matched to a gene: 11. The CDR3 has 14 residues. For the CDR3, the DNA is TGCAGCGCTGACGACAGGGGCCTTCTCTATGGCTACACCTTC. It encodes CSADDRGLLYGYTF.

There are a few counts of this clonotype. V gene TRBV6-4 combines with J gene TRBJ2-6; D not certain. This CDR3 contains 14 residues. The V end lost 2 bases, the J end lost 0 bases, and 2 bases lay between the germline ends. Germline assignment: CDR1 MRHNA and CDR2 SNTAGT. CDR3 residues: CASSDNSGANVLTF. In DNA, the CDR3 is TGTGCCAGCAGTGACAACTCTGGGGCCAACGTCCTGACTTTC.